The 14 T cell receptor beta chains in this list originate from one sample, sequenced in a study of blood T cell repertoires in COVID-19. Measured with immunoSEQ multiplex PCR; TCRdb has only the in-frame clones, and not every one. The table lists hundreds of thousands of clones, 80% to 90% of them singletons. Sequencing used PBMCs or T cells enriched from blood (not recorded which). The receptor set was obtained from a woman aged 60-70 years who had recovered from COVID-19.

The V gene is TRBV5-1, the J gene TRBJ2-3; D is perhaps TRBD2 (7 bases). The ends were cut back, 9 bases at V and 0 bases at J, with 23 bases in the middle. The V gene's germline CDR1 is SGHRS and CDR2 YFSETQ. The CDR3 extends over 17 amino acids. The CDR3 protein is CATSGGRGSTSTDTQYF. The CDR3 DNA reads TGCGCCACCTCGGGAGGCAGGGGATCCACTAGCACAGATACGCAGTATTTT. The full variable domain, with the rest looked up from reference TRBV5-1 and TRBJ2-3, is KAGVTQTPRYLIKTRGQQVTLSCSPISGHRSVSWYQQTPGQGLQFLFEYFSETQRNKGNFPGRFSGRQFSNSRSEMNVSTLELGDSALYLCATSGGRGSTSTDTQYFGPGTRLTVL.

In DNA form, the CDR3 reads TGTGCCAGCAGACAGGGGGCGGGATATGGCTACACCTTC. Translating it yields CASRQGAGYGYTF. This chain links TRBV12-3 or TRBV12-4 with TRBJ1-2; 9 nucleotides line up with TRBD1. This CDR3 contains 13 residues. J gave up 5 bases and V 6 bases, and 4 bases lay outside the gene matches.

CDR3 protein: CATSVQRGPGDTQYF. The CDR3 coding sequence is TGTGCCACCAGTGTACAGCGGGGGCCCGGGGATACGCAGTATTTT. J is TRBJ2-3 and V is TRBV24-1, with 8 bases aligning to TRBD2. Losses at the gene ends were 5 bases for V and 6 bases for J; bases not matched to a gene: 9. CDR3 length: 15 amino acids. CDR1 and CDR2 (germline): KGHDR, SFDVKD.

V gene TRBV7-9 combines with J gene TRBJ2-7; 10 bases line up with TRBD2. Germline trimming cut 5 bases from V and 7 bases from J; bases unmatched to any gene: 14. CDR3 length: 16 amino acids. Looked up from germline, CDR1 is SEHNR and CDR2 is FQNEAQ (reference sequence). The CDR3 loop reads CASSPSTGLADLEQYF. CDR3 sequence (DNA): TGTGCCAGCAGCCCTTCGACTGGACTAGCGGACCTAGAGCAGTACTTC.

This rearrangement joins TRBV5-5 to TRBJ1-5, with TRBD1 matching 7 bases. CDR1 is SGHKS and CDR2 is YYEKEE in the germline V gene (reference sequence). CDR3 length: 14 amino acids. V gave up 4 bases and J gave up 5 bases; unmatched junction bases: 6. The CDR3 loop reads CASSRQGTDQPQHF. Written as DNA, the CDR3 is TGTGCCAGCAGCCGACAGGGTACGGATCAGCCCCAGCATTTT.

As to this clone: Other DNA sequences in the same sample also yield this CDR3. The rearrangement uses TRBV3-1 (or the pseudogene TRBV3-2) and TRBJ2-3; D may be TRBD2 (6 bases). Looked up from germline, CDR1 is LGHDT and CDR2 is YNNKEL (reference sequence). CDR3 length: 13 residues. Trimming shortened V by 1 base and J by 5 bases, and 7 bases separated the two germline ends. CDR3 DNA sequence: TGTGCCAGCAGCCAAGCGCGGGGAGATACGCAGTATTTT. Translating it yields CASSQARGDTQYF.

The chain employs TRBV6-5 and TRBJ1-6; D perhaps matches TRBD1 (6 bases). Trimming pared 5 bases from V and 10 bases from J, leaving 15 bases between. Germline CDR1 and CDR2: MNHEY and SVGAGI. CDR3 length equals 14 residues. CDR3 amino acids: CASSIQGILSPLHF. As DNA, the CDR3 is TGTGCCAGCAGTATACAGGGTATTCTATCACCCCTCCACTTT.

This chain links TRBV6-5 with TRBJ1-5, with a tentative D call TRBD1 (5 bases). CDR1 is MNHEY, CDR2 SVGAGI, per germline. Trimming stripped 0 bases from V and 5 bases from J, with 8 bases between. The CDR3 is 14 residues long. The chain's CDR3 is CASSYSGGYQPQHF. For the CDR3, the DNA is TGTGCCAGCAGTTACTCCGGGGGGTATCAGCCCCAGCATTTT.

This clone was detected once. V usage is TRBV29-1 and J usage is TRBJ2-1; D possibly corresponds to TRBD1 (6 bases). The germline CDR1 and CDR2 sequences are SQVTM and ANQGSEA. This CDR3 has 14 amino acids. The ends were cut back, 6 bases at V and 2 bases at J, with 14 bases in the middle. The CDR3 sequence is CSVIGQRTYNEQFF. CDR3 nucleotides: TGCAGCGTCATCGGACAGAGAACCTACAATGAGCAGTTCTTC.

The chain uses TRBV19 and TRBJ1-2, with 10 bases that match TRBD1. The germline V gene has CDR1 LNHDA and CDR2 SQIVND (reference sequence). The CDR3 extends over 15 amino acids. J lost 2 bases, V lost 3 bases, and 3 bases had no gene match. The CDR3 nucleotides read TGTGCCAGTAGTATCCGGGGACAGGGGAACTATGGCTACACCTTC. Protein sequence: CASSIRGQGNYGYTF.

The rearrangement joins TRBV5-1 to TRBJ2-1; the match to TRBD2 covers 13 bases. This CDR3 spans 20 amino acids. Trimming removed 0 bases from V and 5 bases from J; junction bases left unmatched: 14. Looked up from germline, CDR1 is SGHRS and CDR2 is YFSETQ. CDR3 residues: CASSLAVLVRGLAGDNEQFF. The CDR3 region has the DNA TGCGCCAGCAGCTTGGCCGTTCTAGTACGAGGACTAGCGGGGGACAATGAGCAGTTCTTC. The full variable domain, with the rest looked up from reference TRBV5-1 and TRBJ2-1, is KAGVTQTPRYLIKTRGQQVTLSCSPISGHRSVSWYQQTPGQGLQFLFEYFSETQRNKGNFPGRFSGRQFSNSRSEMNVSTLELGDSALYLCASSLAVLVRGLAGDNEQFFGPGTRLTVL.

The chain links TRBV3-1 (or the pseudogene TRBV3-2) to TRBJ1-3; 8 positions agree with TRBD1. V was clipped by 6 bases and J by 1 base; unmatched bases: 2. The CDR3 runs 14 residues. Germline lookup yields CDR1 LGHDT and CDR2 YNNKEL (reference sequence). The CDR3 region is CASRRTGSGNTIYF. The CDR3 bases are TGTGCCAGCAGAAGGACAGGGTCTGGAAACACCATATATTTT.

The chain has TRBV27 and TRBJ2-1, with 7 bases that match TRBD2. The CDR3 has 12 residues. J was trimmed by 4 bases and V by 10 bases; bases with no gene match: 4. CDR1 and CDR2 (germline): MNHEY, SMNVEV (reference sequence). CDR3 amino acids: CATWGGYNEQFF. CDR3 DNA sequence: TGTGCCACCTGGGGGGGTTACAATGAGCAGTTCTTC.

This chain's CDR3 is CASSEWDSQETQYF. The CDR3 region has the DNA TGTGCCAGCAGCGAATGGGACAGCCAAGAGACCCAGTACTTC. The chain uses TRBV21-1 and TRBJ2-5; the listed D gene, TRBD1, was not tested against the DNA. TRBV21-1 corresponds to a pseudogene. This CDR3 is 14 amino acids long.